Each of the 10 T cell receptor beta chains below was sequenced from the same sample in a study of response to subunit inactivated influenza vaccine. TCRdb reprocessed the RT-PCR reads with MiXCR, giving one entry per CDR3 protein. In the table there are under 550,000 distinct CDR3 sequences, 6.5% to 8% of which are singletons. The material was PBMCs from blood, obtained less than 30 months after vaccination. The source of these receptors is a man aged 50-75 years who received an inactivated influenza vaccine.

This chain links TRBV6-2 or TRBV6-3 with TRBJ2-7, with D tentatively TRBD2 (6 bases). Germline assignment: CDR1 MNHEY and CDR2 SVGEGT. CDR3 size: 15 residues. Trimming removed 2 bases at V and 3 bases at J, with 14 bases between. This CDR3 reads CASSYGLARNYEQYF. CDR3 nucleotide sequence: TGTGCCAGCAGTTACGGCCTAGCGAGAAACTACGAGCAGTACTTC.

This clonotype was recorded at least ten times. V gene TRBV20-1 combines with J gene TRBJ2-7; 12 bases align to TRBD2. CDR3 size: 14 residues. V shed 5 bases and J 3 bases; nucleotides not matched to a gene: 5. CDR1 DFQATT and CDR2 SNEGSKA come from the germline V gene (reference sequence). Here the CDR3 reads CSARLAGAFYEQYF. The CDR3 bases are TGCAGTGCTCGACTAGCGGGAGCCTTCTACGAGCAGTACTTC.

This chain joins TRBV7-2 and TRBJ2-3, with D perhaps matching TRBD2 (6 bases). The V end lost 1 base, the J end lost 4 bases, and 15 bases lay between the germline ends. Germline CDR1 is SGHTA and CDR2 is FQGNSA. The CDR3 extends over 16 amino acids. The CDR3 DNA sequence: TGTGCCAGCAGCTTAGAGGAAACTGGAGGGCCAGATACGCAGTATTTT. Translated, it gives CASSLEETGGPDTQYF.

This chain connects TRBV12-3 or TRBV12-4 to TRBJ1-1; D call uncertain. V lost 7 bases to trimming and J lost 1 base, with 10 bases between them. The CDR3 runs 13 residues. The CDR3: CASTLIENTEAFF. DNA for the CDR3: TGTGCCAGCACCCTGATCGAGAACACTGAAGCTTTCTTT.

The chain uses TRBV12-3 or TRBV12-4 and TRBJ2-2; D might be TRBD1 (6 bases). The CDR3 extends over 15 amino acids. The V end was cut by 2 bases, the J end by 4 bases, with 11 bases between. Here the CDR3 reads CASSLMGAGTGELFF. CDR3 DNA: TGTGCCAGCAGTTTAATGGGGGCTGGCACCGGGGAGCTGTTTTTT.

The V and J genes are TRBV20-1 and TRBJ2-1, with 7 positions matching TRBD1. CDR1 and CDR2 from the germline V gene are DFQATT and SNEGSKA (reference sequence). CDR3 length equals 12 residues. With V trimmed by 6 bases and J by 9 bases, 8 bases remained unmatched. DNA for the CDR3: TGCAGTGCCACACGAACAGGGGTTGAGCAGTTCTTC. It translates to CSATRTGVEQFF.

The chain carries TRBV3-1 and TRBJ2-7; D is perhaps TRBD1 or TRBD2 (6 bases each). V was trimmed by 3 bases and J by 0 bases, leaving 18 bases between them. CDR1 and CDR2 from the germline V gene are LGHDT and YNNKEL (reference sequence). This CDR3 comprises 17 residues. DNA of the CDR3: TGTGCCAGCAGCCACATTTCGATAGGGGGGAGCTCCTACGAGCAGTACTTC. It specifies CASSHISIGGSSYEQYF.

This clonotype was seen at least ten times. V and J are TRBV11-2 and TRBJ2-2; D remains ambiguous. V dropped 8 bases and J dropped 0 bases, with 16 bases sitting between them. Germline loops: CDR1 SGHAT, CDR2 FQNNGV. This CDR3 comprises 16 residues. The DNA for the CDR3 is TGTGCCAGCCGAAGTTTACGGTTCGCGAACACCGGGGAGCTGTTTTTT. Amino acids: CASRSLRFANTGELFF. Full variable domain (outside the CDR3, taken from reference TRBV11-2 and TRBJ2-2): EAGVAQSPRYKIIEKRQSVAFWCNPISGHATLYWYQQILGQGPKLLIQFQNNGVVDDSQLPKDRFSAERLKGVDSTLKIQPAKLEDSAVYLCASRSLRFANTGELFFGEGSRLTVL.

This clonotype was counted a few times. V gene TRBV4-3 combines with J gene TRBJ2-4, with 10 bases matching TRBD2. V lost 4 bases to trimming and J lost 3 bases; unmatched junction nucleotides: 15. CDR3 size: 19 residues. Germline V gene data show CDR1 as LGHNA and CDR2 as YSLEER. CDR3 sequence (DNA): TGCGCCAGCAGCCCGGGAGGAAGCGGGAGGGCCTTCGGCAAAAACATTCAGTACTTC. Residues: CASSPGGSGRAFGKNIQYF.

In this sample, this clonotype turned up a few times. This chain joins TRBV20-1 and TRBJ2-3; TRBD2 might be the D (6 bases). Germline V gene lookup returns CDR1 DFQATT and CDR2 SNEGSKA (reference sequence). This CDR3 is 14 amino acids long. Trimming cost V 6 bases and J 0 bases, with 13 bases left between them. The CDR3 DNA sequence: TGCAGTGCAGAATCGGCGGGAAGCACAGATACGCAGTATTTT. Translating gives CSAESAGSTDTQYF.